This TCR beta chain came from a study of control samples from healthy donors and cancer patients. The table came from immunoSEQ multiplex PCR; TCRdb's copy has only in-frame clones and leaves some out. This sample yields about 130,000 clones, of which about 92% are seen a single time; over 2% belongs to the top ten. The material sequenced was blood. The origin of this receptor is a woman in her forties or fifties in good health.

In DNA form, the CDR3 reads TGTGCCATCAGGGGGACAGGGGAAAACACTGAAGCTTTCTTT. Translating it yields CAIRGTGENTEAFF. J is TRBJ1-1 and V is TRBV10-3; 10 bases are a match to TRBD1. J lost 2 bases, V lost 6 bases, and 3 bases had no gene match. CDR3 length: 14 residues. CDR1 is ENHRY and CDR2 is SYGVKD in the germline V gene.